The next 19 T cell receptor beta chains were all read from a single sample in a study of identical twins. TCRdb redid the calling of the 5' RACE reads with MiXCR, one entry per CDR3 protein. The sample consists of about 530,000 distinct CDR3 sequences, approximately 20% of them appearing once. In addition, the sample was reused for a study of yellow fever vaccine responses in identical twins.

The specimen was CD4+ T cells sorted from blood. The source of these receptors is a woman between 18 and 29 years old in good health.

The chain couples TRBV24-1 to TRBJ1-2; D is uncertain. This CDR3 has 12 residues. Germline loops: CDR1 KGHDR, CDR2 SFDVKD. The germline V and J ends were trimmed by 5 bases and 3 bases, with 6 bases remaining between them. CDR3 nucleotide sequence: TGTGCCACCAGTGCTGGAGACTATGGCTACACCTTC. This translates into CATSAGDYGYTF.

This clonotype has a handful of counts. The rearrangement links TRBV29-1 to TRBJ2-3, with no clear D. Germline CDR1 is SQVTM and CDR2 is ANQGSEA. This CDR3 has 11 amino acids. V lost 2 bases to trimming and J lost 5 bases, with 5 bases between them. The CDR3: CSVEPKDTQYF. The CDR3, as DNA: TGCAGCGTTGAACCCAAAGATACGCAGTATTTT.

In this sample, this clonotype turned up a few times. This CDR3 is CASSQERALAAKNIQYF. In DNA, the CDR3 is TGCGCCAGCAGCCAAGAGAGGGCCCTAGCGGCCAAAAACATTCAGTACTTC. The J gene is TRBJ2-4, the V gene TRBV4-1; perhaps TRBD2 as D (6 bases). The CDR3 sequence is 17 residues long. V was pared by 0 bases and J by 1 base, with 13 bases between. Per germline, CDR1 MGHRA and CDR2 YSYEKL.

The J gene is TRBJ1-1, the V gene TRBV18; D gene unclear. Trimming pared 0 bases from V and 5 bases from J, leaving 7 bases between. The CDR3 has 13 amino acids. In germline, CDR1 is KGHSH, CDR2 LQKENI. CDR3 region: CASSPPASTEAFF. The DNA for the CDR3 is TGTGCCAGCTCACCACCCGCTTCGACTGAAGCTTTCTTT.

This clonotype has more than one count but fewer than ten. The CDR3 loop reads CASSLQGGAEAFF. The CDR3 DNA reads as TGTGCCAGCAGTTTACAAGGGGGGGCTGAAGCTTTCTTT. The chain recombines TRBV12-3 or TRBV12-4 with TRBJ1-1, with D maybe TRBD1 (6 bases). The CDR3 is 13 amino acids. The germline V and J ends were trimmed by 2 bases and 6 bases, with 10 bases remaining between them.

This clonotype was seen a few times. The chain recombines TRBV28 with TRBJ2-5; 10 positions agree with TRBD2. The CDR3 length is 13 residues. Germline values: CDR1 MDHEN, CDR2 SYDVKM. With 5 bases clipped from V and 8 bases from J, the junction kept 5 bases outside the gene matches. CDR3 bases: TGTGCCAGCAGTCCAAGCGGGAGGGCAACCCAGTACTTC. Translation gives CASSPSGRATQYF. Looking up the rest from reference TRBV28 and TRBJ2-5 gives the full variable domain: DVKVTQSSRYLVKRTGEKVFLECVQDMDHENMFWYRQDPGLGLRLIYFSYDVKMKEKGDIPEGYSVSREKKERFSLILESASTNQTSMYLCASSPSGRATQYFGPGTRLLVL.

This sequence joins TRBV6-5 and TRBJ2-1; D possibly corresponds to TRBD2 (5 bases). This CDR3 contains 13 residues. Trimming cost V 2 bases and J 10 bases, with 12 bases left between them. Germline CDR1 reads MNHEY; CDR2 reads SVGAGI. CDR3 in amino acids: CASSYARGGEQFF. The CDR3 DNA is TGTGCCAGCAGTTACGCCCGGGGTGGCGAGCAGTTCTTC.

The chain has TRBV6-2 or TRBV6-3 and TRBJ2-1, with D tentatively TRBD2 (5 bases). CDR3 length equals 13 residues. Germline CDR1 reads MNHEY; CDR2 reads SVGEGT. V lost 7 bases, J lost 5 bases, and 12 bases lay in between. CDR3 in DNA: TGTGCCAGCAAGAACGGGGTACACAATGAGCAGTTCTTC. This encodes CASKNGVHNEQFF.

The sample holds many counts of this clonotype. The genes are TRBV7-9 and TRBJ1-1; possible D gene TRBD1, 6 bases. Per the germline V gene, CDR1 is SEHNR and CDR2 is FQNEAQ (reference sequence). The CDR3 is made up of 16 amino acids. Trimming stripped 4 bases from V and 0 bases from J, with 15 bases between. The CDR3 DNA reads TGTGCCAGCAGCTCACCCACAGGGCGCATGAACACTGAAGCTTTCTTT. Protein product: CASSSPTGRMNTEAFF.

V gene TRBV10-3 combines with J gene TRBJ2-1, with D possibly TRBD2 on 6 matching bases. Trimming took off 8 bases at V and 7 bases at J, with 18 bases between the two ends. The CDR3 consists of 14 residues. Germline lookup yields CDR1 ENHRY and CDR2 SYGVKD. CDR3: CAIGQATRGNEQFF. DNA of the CDR3: TGTGCCATCGGGCAGGCCACACGGGGGAATGAGCAGTTCTTC.

The V and J genes are TRBV10-3 and TRBJ2-4; D might be TRBD1 or TRBD2, each matching 5 bases. CDR1 is ENHRY, CDR2 SYGVKD, per germline. Trimming pared 10 bases from V and 0 bases from J, leaving 16 bases between. The CDR3 runs to 15 residues. CDR3 region: CATRDRNLAKNIQYF. The CDR3 bases are TGTGCCACCCGGGACCGAAACTTAGCCAAAAACATTCAGTACTTC.

This clonotype was counted between two and nine times. The chain employs TRBV29-1 and TRBJ2-3; possible D gene TRBD1, 6 bases. From germline, CDR1 is SQVTM and CDR2 ANQGSEA. This CDR3 region has 16 residues. The germline V and J ends were trimmed by 4 bases and 2 bases, with 19 bases remaining between them. CDR3 residues: CSVGSPGVGYTDTQYF. CDR3 bases: TGCAGCGTTGGGAGCCCAGGGGTGGGTTACACAGATACGCAGTATTTT.

J is TRBJ1-2 and V is TRBV12-3 or TRBV12-4; 7 bases fit TRBD1. V shed 6 bases, J shed 6 bases, and the junction held 7 bases outside the gene matches. The CDR3 contains 13 residues. The CDR3 is CASSQRQGDGYTF. The CDR3 nucleotides read TGTGCCAGCAGCCAAAGACAGGGCGATGGCTACACCTTC.

This rearrangement joins TRBV12-3 or TRBV12-4 to TRBJ2-5; tentatively, D is TRBD1 (6 bases). This CDR3 contains 14 residues. Between the trimmed V and J ends, which lost 3 bases and 2 bases, there was a span of 10 bases. CDR3 DNA: TGTGCCAGCAGTTTCGGGACAACGCAAGAGACCCAGTACTTC. Residues: CASSFGTTQETQYF.

This CDR3 reads CATSDAHSGETQYF. DNA for the CDR3: TGTGCCACCAGTGACGCTCATAGCGGAGAGACCCAGTACTTC. The gene calls are TRBV24-1 and TRBJ2-5; possibly TRBD2 for D (6 bases). The CDR3 totals 14 residues. Trimming removed 4 bases from V and 4 bases from J, with 12 bases in between. Germline-derived CDR1 and CDR2 are KGHDR and SFDVKD.

V and J are TRBV28 and TRBJ2-2, with TRBD1 matching over 8 bases. The germline CDR1 and CDR2 sequences are MDHEN and SYDVKM. The trim removed 6 bases at V and 1 base at J, leaving 4 bases unmatched. This CDR3 has 15 residues. The CDR3 DNA sequence: TGTGCCAGCAGGCAGACAGGGGTGAACACCGGGGAGCTGTTTTTT. This gives the protein CASRQTGVNTGELFF.

This clonotype was detected a few times. One end of the junction fails to match germline, which may point to a read error. The V and J genes are TRBV29-1 and TRBJ1-4; no firm D call. Looked up from germline, CDR1 is SQVTM and CDR2 is ANQGSEA. The CDR3 is 12 amino acids. CDR3 in amino acids: CSVVTTNEKLFF. Here the CDR3 DNA reads TGCAGCGTTGTGACAACGAATGAAAAACTGTTTTTT.

The chain joins TRBV15 to TRBJ2-3; the D is unclear. Trimming cost V 0 bases and J 7 bases, with 8 bases left between them. The CDR3 runs 13 residues. CDR1 and CDR2 from the germline V gene are LNHNV and YYDKDF (reference sequence). The CDR3 DNA is TGTGCCACCAGCAGAGAGGTGGGGTATACGCAGTATTTT. It is translated as CATSREVGYTQYF.

The chain recombines TRBV20-1 with TRBJ2-5; 7 positions match TRBD1. There are 13 residues in the CDR3. Germline trimming cut 5 bases from V and 5 bases from J; bases unmatched to any gene: 8. Germline CDR1 DFQATT, CDR2 SNEGSKA (reference sequence). The CDR3 DNA sequence: TGCAGTGCTCGGACAGGTGGTATTGAGACCCAGTACTTC. Translation gives CSARTGGIETQYF.